This T cell receptor beta chain was retrieved from a study of monozygotic twins with inflammatory bowel disease. Making cDNA involved eight separate reactions per sample. TCRdb reanalyzed the 5' RACE reads, giving one entry per CDR3 protein sequence and no DNA. The sample holds 200,000 to 250,000 distinct CDR3 sequences. This CDR3 spans 16 amino acids. Germline values: CDR1 SGHRS, CDR2 YFSETQ. Sequencing was done on a sample of blood. The receptor comes from a human donor with ulcerative colitis or Crohn's disease, or a healthy co-twin of an affected twin (not recorded which). V and J are TRBV5-1 and TRBJ2-2; checking the TCRdb D call of TRBD1 is not possible without DNA. The CDR3 region is CASSSLSGEWTGELFF.